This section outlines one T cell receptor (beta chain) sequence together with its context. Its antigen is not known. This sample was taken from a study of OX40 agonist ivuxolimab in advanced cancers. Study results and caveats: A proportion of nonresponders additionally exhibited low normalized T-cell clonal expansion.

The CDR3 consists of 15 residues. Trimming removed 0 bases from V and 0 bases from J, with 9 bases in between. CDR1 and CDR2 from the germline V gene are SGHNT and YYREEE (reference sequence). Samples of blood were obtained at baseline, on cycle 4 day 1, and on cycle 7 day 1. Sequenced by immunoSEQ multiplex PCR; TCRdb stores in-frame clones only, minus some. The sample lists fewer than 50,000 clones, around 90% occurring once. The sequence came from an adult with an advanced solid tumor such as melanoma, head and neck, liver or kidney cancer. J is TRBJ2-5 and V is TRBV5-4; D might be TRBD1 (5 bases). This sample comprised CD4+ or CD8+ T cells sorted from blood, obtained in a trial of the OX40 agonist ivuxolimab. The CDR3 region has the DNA TGTGCCAGCAGCTTGGTAGCCAGGGACCAAGAGACCCAGTACTTC. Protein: CASSLVARDQETQYF.